These 6 T cell receptor beta chains originate from one sample sequenced in a study of Graves' ophthalmopathy and Graves' hyperthyroidism. Researchers took RNA transcripts and amplified TCR beta CDR3 regions from them. Following a first-round RT-PCR that used HTBI primers, a second-round multiplex PCR was carried out. Each CDR3 protein gets one entry after TCRdb re-called the multiplex PCR reads with MiXCR. The table shows some 390,000 distinct CDR3 sequences, with roughly 18% occurring only once. The specimen sequenced was peripheral blood. These receptors all come from a woman under 30 with Graves' ophthalmopathy.

This clonotype was seen many times. The genes are TRBV6-2 or TRBV6-3 and TRBJ1-6, with TRBD1 as a possible D gene (5 bases). Germline values: CDR1 MNHEY, CDR2 SVGEGT. There are 15 residues in the CDR3. V shed 6 bases and J shed 7 bases, with 16 bases lying between them. CDR3 DNA: TGTGCCAGCAGACCATACTGGGACGGCAATTCACCCCTCCACTTT. Translating gives CASRPYWDGNSPLHF.

This clonotype has at least ten counts. The gene calls are TRBV27 and TRBJ1-6; the D gene is possibly TRBD1 (5 bases). Trimming pared 5 bases from V and 0 bases from J, leaving 11 bases between. Germline V CDR1 and CDR2: MNHEY, SMNVEV (reference sequence). The CDR3 runs 16 residues. CDR3 bases: TGTGCCAGCAGTCCGCGACAGTACTCCTATAATTCACCCCTCCACTTT. Translating gives CASSPRQYSYNSPLHF.

There are many counts of this clonotype. The CDR3 protein is CSVESVMNTEAFF. CDR3 sequence (DNA): TGCAGCGTTGAGTCAGTTATGAACACTGAAGCTTTCTTT. V and J are TRBV29-1 and TRBJ1-1, with D hard to call. The CDR3 loop spans 13 amino acids. The germline V gene encodes CDR1 SQVTM and CDR2 ANQGSEA. Trimming left V 3 bases short and J 0 bases short, with 8 bases between.

Ten or more counts support this clonotype. V and J are TRBV12-3 or TRBV12-4 and TRBJ1-3; 7 bases match TRBD1. The V and J ends lost 5 bases and 8 bases, in that order; junction bases with no gene match: 6. The CDR3 has 13 amino acids. Written as DNA, the CDR3 is TGTGCCAGCAGTCCGGGCAGGGGGGACACCATATATTTT. It is translated as CASSPGRGDTIYF.

The V and J genes are TRBV6-1 and TRBJ1-5; the match to TRBD1 covers 7 bases. The germline V gene encodes CDR1 MNHNS and CDR2 SASEGT. The ends lost 6 bases at V and 1 base at J; junction bases unmatched: 6. CDR3 length: 15 amino acids. The DNA of the CDR3 is TGTGCCAGCAGCGAACTACAGGGGAGCAATCAGCCCCAGCATTTT. Encoded protein: CASSELQGSNQPQHF.

This clonotype has a count of ten or more. V and J are TRBV4-1 and TRBJ2-5; TRBD2 agrees at 9 bases. Trimming took 4 bases from V and 2 from J; bases not matched to a gene: 17. Germline lookup yields CDR1 MGHRA and CDR2 YSYEKL. The CDR3 covers 19 residues. The DNA for the CDR3 is TGCGCCAGCAGCCGCGAGAGGACTAGCGCGCAAAGGGAACAAGAGACCCAGTACTTC. Amino acids: CASSRERTSAQREQETQYF.